This T cell receptor (beta chain) derives from a study of immune evolution from preneoplasia to lung adenocarcinoma. The CDR3 spans 14 residues. J was trimmed by 2 bases and V by 6 bases; bases with no gene match: 6. Germline V gene data show CDR1 as SEHNR and CDR2 as FQNEAQ (reference sequence). Measured with immunoSEQ multiplex PCR; TCRdb has only the in-frame clones, and not every one. The sample includes under 3,000 clones, approximately 85% seen only once; the top ten take approximately 8.8%. This receptor was identified in a person in their fifties or sixties with lung adenocarcinoma. Material for sequencing was FFPE normal lung tissue adjacent to the tumor. The chain links TRBV7-9 to TRBJ2-7, with 8 positions matching TRBD2. The CDR3 reads CASRPSGGAYEQYF. The CDR3 region has the DNA TGTGCCAGCAGACCATCGGGGGGGGCCTACGAGCAGTACTTC.